The source of this TCR beta chain is a study of CD8 T cells in ankylosing spondylitis. Study-wide results and caveats: The study looked at matched synovial fluid samples from ankylosing spondylitis patients. Disease-linked clones were reported to be significantly enriched there. A TCR beta motif of several highly homologous variants seemed to mark ankylosing spondylitis blood. Certain motif variants had earlier appeared in reactive arthritis synovial fluid and blood. Within peripheral blood, clones linked to disease were CD8+ and relatively rare.

As the method for making TCR beta libraries, quantitative 5'-RACE with molecular barcodes was used. TCRdb re-called the 5' RACE reads with MiXCR, one entry per CDR3 protein. The table has around 430,000 distinct CDR3 sequences, roughly a sixth seen once. This clonotype has just a few counts. Its antigen remains unidentified. In germline, CDR1 is MNHNS, CDR2 SASEGT. V lost 5 bases to trimming and J lost 3 bases; unmatched junction nucleotides: 7. The CDR3 is 15 residues long. The sequence was collected from a male donor with ankylosing spondylitis. The gene calls are TRBV6-1 and TRBJ2-7; 10 bases map to TRBD1. The sequenced sample was blood, either unsorted or a sorted T cell fraction (not recorded which). The CDR3 loop reads CASSLAGTGDYEQYF. The CDR3 nucleotides are TGTGCCAGCAGTCTCGCCGGGACAGGGGACTACGAGCAGTACTTC.